This TCR beta chain was identified in a study of persistence of HIV-infected CD4 T cells. General observations from the study: Antigen-responding cells were enriched for degenerate expanded CDR3beta sequences.

Lysates of CMV-infected fibroblasts at about 10 ug/mL stimulated these cells. CD40L-negative CD69-negative CD45RO-high memory CD4+ T cells were sorted as populations depleted of antigen-responding cells. The libraries were made with immunoSEQ version 4 in survey mode. The method was immunoSEQ multiplex PCR; TCRdb's version includes in-frame clones alone and lacks a portion of them. The table has over 25,000 clones, approximately 80% seen once. Comment on this clone: Its antigen is still unknown.

CDR3 length: 17 residues. CDR1 and CDR2 (germline): WNHNN, SYGVQD (reference sequence). Trimming shortened V by 6 bases and J by 4 bases, and 22 bases separated the two germline ends. The specimen was CD4+ T cells sorted from PBMCs after approximately 19-hour stimulation, collected from a patient who received antiretroviral therapy. The sequence came from an adult man with HIV who was CMV-seropositive. The chain is built from TRBV10-1 and TRBJ2-1, with a weak D call TRBD2 (11 bases). CDR3 nucleotides: TGCGCCAGCAGCAGACAGGGGGCTAGCGGGGGGTACAATGAGCAGTTCTTC. Translation gives CASSRQGASGGYNEQFF.